A selection of T cell receptor beta chains follows, all from one sample in a study of blood T cells in healthy people across ages. TCRdb analysed the 5' RACE reads with MiXCR anew, one entry per CDR3 protein. The repertoire includes 710,000 or so distinct CDR3 sequences, 32% of them detected once, and 15% to 19% sits in the top ten. Sequences were obtained from blood. These receptors were obtained from a woman at least 80 years old in good health. CDR3s include the opening cysteine and the closing phenylalanine or tryptophan. The order of the fields is J gene, D gene, V gene, clone size, CDR3 length, CDR3 protein, CDR3 DNA. A D gene is named only where the DNA matches it firmly. Part of the rows lack a size; the others show once, few, many or a class for expanded clones.

>TRBJ2-7|.|TRBV7-2|many|13
CASSLAVSYEQYF
TGTGCCAGCAGCTTAGCGGTTTCCTACGAGCAGTACTTC
>TRBJ1-5|.|TRBV11-2|.|15
CASSLGHSSNQPQHF
TGTGCCAGCAGCCTGGGACACTCTAGCAATCAGCCCCAGCATTTT
>TRBJ1-1|.|TRBV12-3/TRBV12-4|.|15
CASTHRAGLNTEAFF
TGTGCCAGCACCCACAGGGCAGGATTGAACACTGAAGCTTTCTTT
>TRBJ2-3|.|TRBV5-1|.|14
CASSLSLGPDTQYF
TGCGCCAGCAGCTTGTCCCTAGGACCAGATACGCAGTATTTT
>TRBJ2-7|TRBD2|TRBV5-6|many|13
CASSYSGVGEQYF
TGTGCCAGCAGCTATAGCGGGGTAGGCGAGCAGTACTTC
>TRBJ2-3|.|TRBV20-1|many|11
CSAQVGDTQYF
TGCAGTGCTCAAGTCGGGGATACGCAGTATTTT
>TRBJ2-3|.|TRBV7-3|.|14
CASSRGRTTDTQYF
TGTGCCAGCAGCCGGGGGAGGACCACAGATACGCAGTATTTT
>TRBJ1-2|TRBD1|TRBV25-1|.|15
CASSAPMGQGNGYTF
TGTGCCAGCAGTGCCCCTATGGGACAGGGGAATGGCTACACCTTC
>TRBJ2-1|.|TRBV5-1|many|15
CASSLEGSSYNEQFF
TGTGCCAGCAGCTTGGAGGGCAGCTCCTACAATGAGCAGTTCTTC
>TRBJ2-1|TRBD2|TRBV5-4|.|18
CASSPPPAGGILFNEQFF
TGCGCCAGCAGTCCCCCTCCAGCGGGGGGCATCCTCTTCAATGAGCAGTTCTTC
>TRBJ2-7|TRBD2|TRBV20-1|medium-sized|15
CSARDGDSGGYEQYF
TGCAGTGCTAGAGATGGGGATAGCGGGGGCTACGAGCAGTACTTC
>TRBJ2-2|.|TRBV30|few|12
CAWKGTTGELFF
TGTGCCTGGAAGGGGACGACCGGGGAGCTGTTTTTT
>TRBJ2-1|.|TRBV7-9|many|16
CASSLSGGPSYNEQFF
TGTGCCAGCAGCTTATCAGGGGGGCCCTCCTACAATGAGCAGTTCTTC
>TRBJ1-5|.|TRBV20-1|many|14
CSAKSGKGNQPQHF
TGCAGTGCTAAATCCGGGAAGGGCAATCAGCCCCAGCATTTT
>TRBJ2-6|TRBD1|TRBV6-1|.|18
CASSAATGGVAGANVLTF
TGTGCCAGCAGCGCCGCGACAGGGGGTGTGGCTGGGGCCAACGTCCTGACTTTC
>TRBJ2-5|.|TRBV20-1|.|14
CSARPGLSVETQYF
TGCAGTGCTAGACCCGGACTCTCGGTAGAGACCCAGTACTTC
>TRBJ2-3|TRBD2|TRBV20-1|few|15
CSARGGRGGVDTQYF
TGCAGTGCTAGAGGAGGGCGGGGGGGCGTAGATACGCAGTATTTT
>TRBJ2-2|.|TRBV19|many|15
CASRAQGSRTGELFF
TGTGCCAGTAGAGCCCAGGGGAGTCGCACCGGGGAGCTGTTTTTT
>TRBJ2-1|.|TRBV28|.|13
CASSWDIYNEQFF
TGTGCCAGCAGCTGGGACATTTACAATGAGCAGTTCTTC
>TRBJ1-1|.|TRBV29-1|.|13
CSVAARQNTEAFF
TGCAGCGTTGCGGCGCGACAGAACACTGAAGCTTTCTTT
>TRBJ2-1|.|TRBV2|.|14
CASSARVPYNKQFF
TGTGCCAGCAGCGCCAGGGTCCCTTACAATAAGCAGTTCTTC
>TRBJ1-1|TRBD1|TRBV5-1|.|20
CVSSLGDRGFEGFLNTEAFF
TGCGTCAGCAGCCTGGGCGACAGGGGGTTCGAAGGTTTCCTGAACACTGAAGCTTTCTTT
>TRBJ2-7|.|TRBV28|few|16
CASSPQGSGRSYEQYF
TGTGCCAGCAGTCCGCAGGGAAGCGGTCGCTCCTACGAGCAGTACTTC
>TRBJ2-7|.|TRBV18|.|15
CASSSERQGLGEQYF
TGTGCCAGCTCATCAGAGAGGCAGGGTTTAGGCGAGCAGTACTTC
>TRBJ1-6|.|TRBV7-9|few|15
CASSLEPVYNSPLHF
TGTGCCAGCAGCTTAGAGCCAGTATATAATTCACCCCTCCACTTT
>TRBJ2-3|.|TRBV6-2/TRBV6-3|many|15
CASSLTRAGGSSQYF
TGTGCCAGCAGCCTAACCAGGGCAGGGGGGTCTTCCCAGTATTTT
>TRBJ1-1|.|TRBV6-2/TRBV6-3|once|13
CVSSYSGGTEAFF
TGTGTCAGCAGTTACTCTGGGGGGACTGAAGCTTTCTTT
>TRBJ1-2|TRBD1|TRBV30|many|13
CAWSRQGDYGYTF
TGTGCCTGGAGCCGACAGGGCGACTATGGCTACACCTTC
>TRBJ2-5|.|TRBV21-1|.|15
CASSPPGQGEETQYF
TGTGCCAGCAGCCCTCCGGGTCAGGGCGAAGAGACCCAGTACTTC
>TRBJ2-1|TRBD1|TRBV15|many|17
CATSGRDRRGGYNEQFF
TGTGCCACCAGCGGCCGGGACAGGCGTGGAGGGTACAATGAGCAGTTCTTC
>TRBJ2-1|.|TRBV5-1|many|14
CASSPSEGYGEQFF
TGCGCCAGCAGCCCTTCGGAGGGTTACGGTGAGCAGTTCTTC
>TRBJ2-7|.|TRBV10-3|.|16
CAISEGDSRAGYEQYF
TGTGCCATCAGTGAGGGGGACTCCAGAGCAGGCTACGAGCAGTACTTC
>TRBJ1-6|.|TRBV21-1|.|17
CASSIRKGPVYNSPLHF
TGTGCCAGCAGCATCAGGAAGGGGCCGGTCTATAATTCACCCCTCCACTTT
>TRBJ2-7|.|TRBV5-6|.|12
CASSFASDEQYF
TGTGCCAGCAGCTTCGCTTCCGACGAGCAGTACTTC
>TRBJ2-3|TRBD2|TRBV7-3|.|15
CASSNVAGGVDTQYF
TGTGCCAGCAGCAATGTAGCGGGAGGAGTGGATACGCAGTATTTT
>TRBJ2-7|.|TRBV7-2|.|16
CASSQSGPRDGYEQYF
TGTGCCAGCAGCCAGTCCGGTCCTCGTGATGGGTACGAGCAGTACTTC
>TRBJ2-5|.|TRBV28|many|15
CASSYPQGLQETQYF
TGTGCCAGCAGTTATCCCCAGGGTCTCCAAGAGACCCAGTACTTC
>TRBJ2-1|TRBD1|TRBV7-2|.|13
CASSLVRTGEQFF
TGTGCCAGCAGCTTGGTCCGGACAGGTGAGCAGTTCTTC
>TRBJ1-5|.|TRBV5-1|many|13
CASSSDGDQPQHF
TGCGCCAGCAGCTCGGACGGCGATCAGCCCCAGCATTTT
>TRBJ2-7|.|TRBV6-5|many|14
CASSSTALSYEQYF
TGTGCCAGCAGTTCGACCGCCTTATCCTACGAGCAGTACTTC
>TRBJ2-7|.|TRBV5-1|many|14
CASSFDRGAYEQYF
TGCGCCAGCAGCTTCGATAGGGGTGCCTACGAGCAGTACTTC
>TRBJ1-1|TRBD1|TRBV7-9|many|16
CASRMDRGPLNTEAFF
TGTGCCAGCAGAATGGACAGGGGGCCCCTGAACACTGAAGCTTTCTTT
>TRBJ1-1|.|TRBV27|few|14
CASSLHGMNTEAFF
TGTGCCAGCAGTTTACACGGAATGAACACTGAAGCTTTCTTT
>TRBJ1-2|TRBD1|TRBV20-1|.|12
CRVGSGGYGYTF
TGCAGGGTGGGATCAGGGGGCTATGGCTACACCTTC
>TRBJ2-1|TRBD2|TRBV7-9|many|16
CASSLRGAGAYNEQFF
TGTGCCAGCAGCCTCCGGGGCGCGGGGGCCTACAATGAGCAGTTCTTC
>TRBJ1-2|TRBD1|TRBV5-1|many|15
CASSAQGDPLYGYTF
TGCGCCAGCAGCGCCCAGGGGGACCCCCTCTATGGCTACACCTTC
>TRBJ1-2|.|TRBV5-1|many|15
CASSLSGGRSYGYTF
TGCGCCAGCAGCTTGTCGGGGGGACGGAGCTATGGCTACACCTTC
>TRBJ1-1|.|TRBV30|once|14
CAWSSWTMNTEAFF
TGTGCCTGGAGTAGTTGGACGATGAACACTGAAGCTTTCTTT
>TRBJ2-3|.|TRBV7-2|many|15
CASFRDTKSTDTQYF
TGTGCCAGCTTCCGGGACACAAAATCCACAGATACGCAGTATTTT
>TRBJ2-2|TRBD2|TRBV10-3|.|15
CATQGTGGNTGERFF
TGTGCCACGCAAGGCACGGGGGGAAACACCGGGGAGCGGTTTTTT
>TRBJ2-1|TRBD2|TRBV20-1|few|14
CSAPTSGGKNGQFF
TGCAGTGCTCCCACTAGCGGGGGAAAGAATGGGCAGTTCTTC
>TRBJ1-5|.|TRBV20-1|many|12
CSASQGNQPQHF
TGCAGTGCTAGCCAGGGTAATCAGCCCCAGCATTTT
>TRBJ2-1|.|TRBV5-1|.|16
CASSPWFSDSYNEQFF
TGCGCCAGCAGCCCATGGTTTAGCGACTCCTACAATGAGCAGTTCTTC